Included here is one TCR beta chain sequence, with context. Its specificity is unknown. The sample belongs to a study of CD8 T cells in Susac syndrome. Findings and limits, study-wide: The relatively small number of individuals in the TCR sequencing and HLA analysis was acknowledged by the study.

The CD8+ and CD4+ T cells were isolated magnetically using a negative isolation approach, whereas the TEMRA cells were enriched by FACS. Random hexamers were used to reverse transcribe the RNA input (roughly 0.5 to 1 ug). TCRdb processed the immunoSEQ multiplex PCR reads anew with MiXCR; each CDR3 protein has one entry. This table has roughly 250,000 distinct CDR3 sequences, about 96% appearing once. Sequenced sample: CD4+ T cells from PBMCs. The TCR sequence derives from a human donor with Susac syndrome.

In nucleotides, the CDR3 is TGTGCCAGCAGCCAGAACAGGGCTGAAAAACTGTTTTTT. Protein sequence: CASSQNRAEKLFF. The chain carries TRBV7-9 and TRBJ1-4; possible D gene TRBD1, 6 bases. The CDR3 runs to 13 residues. CDR1 is SEHNR, CDR2 FQNEAQ, per germline (reference sequence). V gave up 5 bases and J gave up 7 bases, with 11 bases separating them.